The rows below give T cell receptor beta chains drawn from one sample of a study of STAT3 mutations in large granular lymphocyte leukemia. Method: immunoSEQ multiplex PCR; TCRdb's copy keeps in-frame clones and lacks some. The sample lists approximately 43,000 clones, roughly 81% occurring once. The sample comprised PBMCs. The receptors derive from a human donor with T large granular lymphocyte leukemia. Some clones in this sample may be carry-over from other donors' samples. The CDR3 runs from the conserved cysteine through the conserved F or W. The D gene is left open where the match is weak. Clone size is given for some rows only: seen once, a few or many times, or a class if the clone is expanded.

CDR3 DNA: TGTGCCAGCAGTCCCGGGGTCGGGTTGGCTTTCTTT
CDR3 protein: CASSPGVGLAFF
V gene: TRBV28
D gene: NA
clone size: NA
J gene: TRBJ1-1
CDR3 length: 12

CDR3 DNA: TGCGCCAGCAGCTCGACAGGGGAGAAGGCCGGGGAGCTGTTTTTT
CDR3 protein: CASSSTGEKAGELFF
V gene: TRBV5-1
D gene: TRBD1
clone size: few
J gene: TRBJ2-2
CDR3 length: 15

CDR3 DNA: TGTGCCAGCAGCAAGGCCTCTGAAGCTTTCTTT
CDR3 protein: CASSKASEAFF
V gene: TRBV28
D gene: NA
clone size: once
J gene: TRBJ1-1
CDR3 length: 11

CDR3 DNA: TGTGCCAGCAGCGGAAGGACTAGCGGGGGGCAAGGGGCCAACGTCCTGACTTTC
CDR3 protein: CASSGRTSGGQGANVLTF
V gene: TRBV5-4
D gene: TRBD2
clone size: NA
J gene: TRBJ2-6
CDR3 length: 18

CDR3 DNA: TGTGCCAGCAGCTTACTAGCCGGCGGGGAGCTGTTTTTT
CDR3 protein: CASSLLAGGELFF
V gene: TRBV7-9
D gene: NA
clone size: NA
J gene: TRBJ2-2
CDR3 length: 13

CDR3 DNA: TGCGCCAGCAGTGAGACCCGTCCCGGGGAGCTGTTTTTT
CDR3 protein: CASSETRPGELFF
V gene: TRBV10-1
D gene: NA
clone size: NA
J gene: TRBJ2-2
CDR3 length: 13

CDR3 DNA: TGTGCCAGCAGCCTTGACGACGGGACACTGTCTTTT
CDR3 protein: CASSLDDGTLSF
V gene: TRBV5-6
D gene: NA
clone size: NA
J gene: TRBJ1-4
CDR3 length: 12

CDR3 DNA: TGTGCCAGCAGTGAAACAGGGACGGGCACTGAAGCTTTCTTT
CDR3 protein: CASSETGTGTEAFF
V gene: TRBV6-4
D gene: NA
clone size: few
J gene: TRBJ1-1
CDR3 length: 14

CDR3 DNA: TGTGCCAGCAGCTTAGAAGGTGAGCAGTTCTTC
CDR3 protein: CASSLEGEQFF
V gene: TRBV7-9
D gene: NA
clone size: NA
J gene: TRBJ2-1
CDR3 length: 11

CDR3 DNA: TGTGCCAGCTCACCAGGGGATCAGCCCCAGCATTTT
CDR3 protein: CASSPGDQPQHF
V gene: TRBV18
D gene: NA
clone size: NA
J gene: TRBJ1-5
CDR3 length: 12

CDR3 DNA: TGTGCCATCAGTGGGACAGGGGGTGGGACTGAAGCTTTCTTT
CDR3 protein: CAISGTGGGTEAFF
V gene: TRBV10-3
D gene: TRBD1
clone size: NA
J gene: TRBJ1-1
CDR3 length: 14

CDR3 DNA: TGCGCCAGCAGCTTAGGACAGCAGACAGCAAATGAAAAACTGTTTTTT
CDR3 protein: CASSLGQQTANEKLFF
V gene: TRBV5-1
D gene: NA
clone size: NA
J gene: TRBJ1-4
CDR3 length: 16

CDR3 DNA: TGCGCCAGCAGCCGAGGACAGGGAAGCACAGATACGCAGTATTTT
CDR3 protein: CASSRGQGSTDTQYF
V gene: TRBV5-1
D gene: TRBD1
clone size: once
J gene: TRBJ2-3
CDR3 length: 15

CDR3 DNA: TGTGCCAGCAGCGCTGGGACATGGGGCCTCACAGATACGCAGTATTTT
CDR3 protein: CASSAGTWGLTDTQYF
V gene: TRBV9
D gene: NA
clone size: once
J gene: TRBJ2-3
CDR3 length: 16

CDR3 DNA: TGCGCCAGCAGCTTGAACGCAGGGGAAGAGACCCAGTACTTC
CDR3 protein: CASSLNAGEETQYF
V gene: TRBV5-1
D gene: NA
clone size: NA
J gene: TRBJ2-5
CDR3 length: 14

CDR3 DNA: TGTGCCAGCAGCCCCCCGGGGCGGGCACTACAAGAGACCCAGTACTTC
CDR3 protein: CASSPPGRALQETQYF
V gene: TRBV5-4
D gene: NA
clone size: NA
J gene: TRBJ2-5
CDR3 length: 16

CDR3 DNA: TGTGCCAGCAGTTTGAAACAGGGGGCTGGTGGAAACACCATATATTTT
CDR3 protein: CASSLKQGAGGNTIYF
V gene: TRBV6-5
D gene: TRBD1
clone size: NA
J gene: TRBJ1-3
CDR3 length: 16

CDR3 DNA: TGTGCCAGCAGGAGGGACAGGGACACCGGGGAGCTGTTTTTT
CDR3 protein: CASRRDRDTGELFF
V gene: TRBV28
D gene: TRBD1
clone size: NA
J gene: TRBJ2-2
CDR3 length: 14

CDR3 DNA: TGTGCCAGCAGCTTCCCAGGACAGGGCTATGGCTACACCTTC
CDR3 protein: CASSFPGQGYGYTF
V gene: TRBV7-2
D gene: TRBD1
clone size: NA
J gene: TRBJ1-2
CDR3 length: 14

CDR3 DNA: TGTGCCAGCAGTGATGGATTCTTCACTAGCACAGATACGCAGTATTTT
CDR3 protein: CASSDGFFTSTDTQYF
V gene: TRBV5-4
D gene: NA
clone size: NA
J gene: TRBJ2-3
CDR3 length: 16

CDR3 DNA: TGTGCCAGCAGTTTAGGTGGGGCGAGACAATTTACGCAGTATTTT
CDR3 protein: CASSLGGARQFTQYF
V gene: TRBV28
D gene: NA
clone size: few
J gene: TRBJ2-3
CDR3 length: 15

CDR3 DNA: TGTGCCATCAGTGAGTTTGGGGGGCTGGGCACTGAAGCTTTCTTT
CDR3 protein: CAISEFGGLGTEAFF
V gene: TRBV10-3
D gene: NA
clone size: NA
J gene: TRBJ1-1
CDR3 length: 15

CDR3 DNA: TGTGCCAGCTCACCTGGCGAGGACTATGGCTACACCTTC
CDR3 protein: CASSPGEDYGYTF
V gene: TRBV18
D gene: NA
clone size: few
J gene: TRBJ1-2
CDR3 length: 13

CDR3 DNA: TGTGCCAGCAGTCCCCGGACCACAGACAACTATGGCTACACCTTC
CDR3 protein: CASSPRTTDNYGYTF
V gene: TRBV5-4
D gene: NA
clone size: NA
J gene: TRBJ1-2
CDR3 length: 15

CDR3 DNA: TGCGCCAGCAGCTTGGAGGTCAGGTCCGGTATGAACACTGAAGCTTTCTTT
CDR3 protein: CASSLEVRSGMNTEAFF
V gene: TRBV5-1
D gene: NA
clone size: NA
J gene: TRBJ1-1
CDR3 length: 17

CDR3 DNA: TGTGCCAGCAGCTCCAGGACTAGCGGGCGCACAGATACGCAGTATTTT
CDR3 protein: CASSSRTSGRTDTQYF
V gene: TRBV7-2
D gene: TRBD2
clone size: NA
J gene: TRBJ2-3
CDR3 length: 16

CDR3 DNA: TGTGCCAGTCCTCGTGCCACGAACACCGGGGAGCTGTTTTTT
CDR3 protein: CASPRATNTGELFF
V gene: TRBV18
D gene: NA
clone size: NA
J gene: TRBJ2-2
CDR3 length: 14

CDR3 DNA: TGTGCCAGCAGCCTCACTAGCGGGGGGCCTCTCGAGCAGTACTTC
CDR3 protein: CASSLTSGGPLEQYF
V gene: TRBV9
D gene: TRBD2
clone size: NA
J gene: TRBJ2-7
CDR3 length: 15

CDR3 DNA: TGTGCCAGCGGATATGACAGGGAAACGGGCTACACCTTC
CDR3 protein: CASGYDRETGYTF
V gene: TRBV27
D gene: TRBD1
clone size: NA
J gene: TRBJ1-2
CDR3 length: 13

CDR3 DNA: TGTGCCAGCAGAGACAGGCGAGGAGAACCCCTCCACTTT
CDR3 protein: CASRDRRGEPLHF
V gene: TRBV11-2
D gene: NA
clone size: NA
J gene: TRBJ1-6
CDR3 length: 13

CDR3 DNA: TGTGCCAGCAGCTTCGGGGGACAAACCACCGGGGAGCTGTTTTTT
CDR3 protein: CASSFGGQTTGELFF
V gene: TRBV7-9
D gene: NA
clone size: NA
J gene: TRBJ2-2
CDR3 length: 15

CDR3 DNA: TGTGCCAGCAGCCCGAGGGGGAATCAGCCCCAGCATTTT
CDR3 protein: CASSPRGNQPQHF
V gene: TRBV7-6
D gene: NA
clone size: few
J gene: TRBJ1-5
CDR3 length: 13

CDR3 DNA: TGTGCCACCAGCCGCGGGCCTGGGGCAGGGGTCGGTTTCTACGAGCAGTACTTC
CDR3 protein: CATSRGPGAGVGFYEQYF
V gene: TRBV15
D gene: NA
clone size: NA
J gene: TRBJ2-7
CDR3 length: 18

CDR3 DNA: TGCGCCAGCAGCCAAGTGGGAGGGGAGCCCCAGCATTTT
CDR3 protein: CASSQVGGEPQHF
V gene: TRBV4-1
D gene: NA
clone size: few
J gene: TRBJ1-5
CDR3 length: 13

CDR3 DNA: TGCGCCAGCAGCCAAGACGGCAGCAGCGCTTTCTTT
CDR3 protein: CASSQDGSSAFF
V gene: TRBV4-3
D gene: NA
clone size: NA
J gene: TRBJ1-1
CDR3 length: 12

CDR3 DNA: TGTGCCACTGACGGGGGTGCTATGGCTAGGACCTTC
CDR3 protein: CATDGGAMARTF
V gene: TRBV6-1
D gene: NA
clone size: NA
J gene: TRBJ1-2
CDR3 length: 12

CDR3 DNA: TGTGCCAGCAGCTTTTGGGGCTGGGACGGCAACAATGAGCAGTTCTTC
CDR3 protein: CASSFWGWDGNNEQFF
V gene: TRBV11-2
D gene: NA
clone size: few
J gene: TRBJ2-1
CDR3 length: 16

CDR3 DNA: TGTGCCAGCAGTTACGGTAGGAACACTGAAGCTTTCTTT
CDR3 protein: CASSYGRNTEAFF
V gene: TRBV6-5
D gene: NA
clone size: NA
J gene: TRBJ1-1
CDR3 length: 13

CDR3 DNA: TGCGCCAGCGAGCTCGGGCCAGGGAGTAATAACTATGGCTACACCTTC
CDR3 protein: CASELGPGSNNYGYTF
V gene: TRBV5-1
D gene: NA
clone size: NA
J gene: TRBJ1-2
CDR3 length: 16

CDR3 DNA: TGCAGCGTTGAGGGGGGGGGCCGAGGAGAGACCCAGTACTTC
CDR3 protein: CSVEGGGRGETQYF
V gene: TRBV29-1
D gene: NA
clone size: NA
J gene: TRBJ2-5
CDR3 length: 14

CDR3 DNA: TGTGCCAGCGCAAACAGGGGGGGCAATCAGCCCCAGCATTTT
CDR3 protein: CASANRGGNQPQHF
V gene: TRBV2
D gene: TRBD1
clone size: NA
J gene: TRBJ1-5
CDR3 length: 14

CDR3 DNA: TGTGCCATCAGCCGGGGAGGGCCGAACACCGGGGAGCTGTTTTTT
CDR3 protein: CAISRGGPNTGELFF
V gene: TRBV10-3
D gene: TRBD2
clone size: NA
J gene: TRBJ2-2
CDR3 length: 15

CDR3 DNA: TGTGCCAGCAGCAAAATAAAATGTGGGGGGAATGTGGCCCAGTACTTC
CDR3 protein: CASSKIKCGGNVAQYF
V gene: TRBV21-1
D gene: NA
clone size: NA
J gene: TRBJ2-5
CDR3 length: 16

CDR3 DNA: TGTGCCAGCAGTCGAGAATCGGGACACGGCAGTCAGCCCCAGCATTTT
CDR3 protein: CASSRESGHGSQPQHF
V gene: TRBV28
D gene: NA
clone size: NA
J gene: TRBJ1-5
CDR3 length: 16

CDR3 DNA: TGCGCCAGCAGCGCTCCCGGGACAGAAAATGAAAAACTGTTTTTT
CDR3 protein: CASSAPGTENEKLFF
V gene: TRBV5-1
D gene: TRBD1
clone size: NA
J gene: TRBJ1-4
CDR3 length: 15

CDR3 DNA: TGTGCCAGCAGCTTATCTGTGACCGGGGAGCTGTTTTTT
CDR3 protein: CASSLSVTGELFF
V gene: TRBV11-3
D gene: NA
clone size: NA
J gene: TRBJ2-2
CDR3 length: 13

CDR3 DNA: TGTGCCAGCAGTGGGACAGACAGGGCCTTGAGTATCTTC
CDR3 protein: CASSGTDRALSIF
V gene: TRBV6-1
D gene: TRBD1
clone size: NA
J gene: TRBJ1-2
CDR3 length: 13

CDR3 DNA: TGCGCCAGCAGACAGGGGACCCAAGAGACCCAGTACTTC
CDR3 protein: CASRQGTQETQYF
V gene: TRBV5-1
D gene: TRBD1
clone size: NA
J gene: TRBJ2-5
CDR3 length: 13

CDR3 DNA: TGCGCCAGCAGCTTGGACAGTGATAATGAAAAACTGTTTTTT
CDR3 protein: CASSLDSDNEKLFF
V gene: TRBV5-1
D gene: NA
clone size: NA
J gene: TRBJ1-4
CDR3 length: 14

CDR3 DNA: TGTGCCTCCCGGACATCTGATAATTCACCCCTCCACTTT
CDR3 protein: CASRTSDNSPLHF
V gene: TRBV30
D gene: NA
clone size: NA
J gene: TRBJ1-6
CDR3 length: 13

CDR3 DNA: TGTGCCTGGAGTGTACAGGCCCGGGGCGAGACCCAGTACTTC
CDR3 protein: CAWSVQARGETQYF
V gene: TRBV30
D gene: NA
clone size: NA
J gene: TRBJ2-5
CDR3 length: 14

CDR3 DNA: TGTGCCAGCAGCCCGACTAGCGGGGGGGCCAGGGAGACCCAGTACTTC
CDR3 protein: CASSPTSGGARETQYF
V gene: TRBV7-9
D gene: TRBD2
clone size: NA
J gene: TRBJ2-5
CDR3 length: 16